The following is a T cell receptor (beta chain) sequence with its context. No antigen is known for it. Per-base qualities were not stored, and no clone one base away is much larger. This sample was taken from a study of shared clonotypes between healthy human individuals (dated by TCRdb to 2020 to 2021). About the investigation overall: A few men and two women, aged 18 to 49 years, made up the cohort. For each donor, three plates each were used for CD4 naive and CD4 memory, two plates were used for CD8 naive, and one plate was used for CD8 memory. Blood TCR repertoires of five healthy adults were deeply sequenced to estimate repertoire size and the extent of clonotype sharing between individuals. To increase sequencing depth and limit assay-specific biases, TCR repertoire library preparation and sequencing were carried out by different laboratories using diverse techniques. Each donor's leukapheresis produced roughly between roughly 0.85 and 10 billion PBMCs.

Donors were healthy HIV-negative adults with no recently reported acute infections or vaccinations. Only Caucasian adults living in Nashville, Tennessee, USA were represented among the donors. CD8 memory samples combined magnetically selected CD45RO+ cells with CCR7-negative CD45RA+ effector memory (TemRA) cells. Blood was collected by leukapheresis, and PBMCs were isolated by Ficoll-Histopaque density gradient centrifugation and then cryopreserved in liquid nitrogen vapor phase. Analytical flow cytometry was used to check the purity and quantity of each magnetically sorted T cell population. Genomic DNA was isolated from each sorted fraction and quantified by UV absorbance on a Nanodrop 2000c. From the germline V gene (reference sequence), CDR1 is PRHDT and CDR2 is FYEKMQ. The CDR3 has 14 amino acids, counting the end cysteine and phenylalanine. The sequence is cut down to CDR3 DNA, 42 bases in frame from base 1. After removal of 6 bases from V and 5 bases from J, the junction retains 4 bases not matched to a gene.

TCR CDR3 regions were amplified from genomic DNA by multiplex PCR using the deep immunoSEQ assay. Genomic DNA extracted from each cell subset was distributed evenly over all wells of several immunoSEQ 96-well plates, and each plate served as one replicate. For sorted subsets, about 220 ng of genomic DNA, equivalent to 30,000 or so T cell genomes, went into each replicate PCR. The purified libraries were quantified using a Qubit 3.0 fluorometer, sized with a Bioanalyzer 2100, and then quantified again using the KAPA Library Quantification kit. Each immunoSEQ 96-well plate was sequenced on its own single-read 150-cycle Illumina NextSeq 550 flow cell. As for the original processing: Because only junctional sequences without quality scores were contained in the immunoSEQ output, filtering matching that applied to full-length reads could not be performed. To assign V/J genes and CDR3, sequences were annotated against IMGT germline references using PyIR, a Python wrapper for IgBLAST v1.9. Reads were filtered out if the reads had weak V/J assignments (E-value above 1e-6), no CDR3, stop codons, out-of-frame junctions, or ambiguous translated residues. A V3J clonotype was defined by an identical inferred V gene, J gene, and CDR3 amino acid sequence. The percentage overlap between two repertoires was calculated by dividing the number of shared unique clonotypes by the size of the smaller repertoire. Three approaches were used to assess repertoire richness: RTK rarefaction, the Chao1 estimator, and Recon v2.1 estimates of unobserved clonotypes. Generation probabilities for all TCRbeta clonotypes obtained by the gDNA method from several donors were computed using OLGA. TCRdb obtained this table from immuneACCESS and retained in-frame rearrangements with V and J assigned. These tables miss some clones; where compared with another copy, unresolved V genes account for less than half of the shortfall, and the remainder is unexplained. For V, J and clone size, that table is used; D and trimming come from the DNA. The sample table records 600,000 to 750,000 clones; 80% to 95% of these occur just once. The top ten clones comprise about a third of the sample.

The research as a whole found: The genetic and exposure-history diversity represented was limited by the small number of donors. Around 5.4% of naive CD4, 3.5% of naive CD8, roughly 2.5% of memory CD4, and around 0.4% of memory CD8 clonotypes were shared across a few donors. Higher generation probabilities were observed for clonotypes shared by all four sorted-subset donors than for non-shared clonotypes. Larger estimated clonotype richness was generally found for naive subsets than for memory subsets. Based on pairwise subsampling, the degree of clonotype sharing among donors was expected to be affected by sequencing depth. Even with the large sequencing depth, rarefaction of the sorted-subset datasets indicated that sequencing was incomplete. Sampling was restricted to blood, and TCR repertoires in tissue are likely to differ from TCR repertoires in blood.

The sequencing sample was made of memory CD8+ T cells from PBMCs. The cell subset or site label here, explained by the study, means: CD45RO+ cells pooled with CCR7-negative TemRA cells. The chain was built from TRBV13 and TRBJ2-3; 11 nucleotides in the junction match TRBD1. The TCR was taken from a man younger than 35 in good health. Some clones in this sample may be carry-over from other donors' samples. In nucleotides, the sequence is TGTGCCAGCAGAAGGACAGGGGGCAGAGATACGCAGTATTTT. The translation is CASRRTGGRDTQYF. Joined to the reference TRBV13 and TRBJ2-3 proteins, this CDR3 gives the full variable domain: AAGVIQSPRHLIKEKRETATLKCYPIPRHDTVYWYQQGPGQDPQFLISFYEKMQSDKGSIPDRFSAQQFSDYHSELNMSSLELGDSALYFCASRRTGGRDTQYFGPGTRLTVL.